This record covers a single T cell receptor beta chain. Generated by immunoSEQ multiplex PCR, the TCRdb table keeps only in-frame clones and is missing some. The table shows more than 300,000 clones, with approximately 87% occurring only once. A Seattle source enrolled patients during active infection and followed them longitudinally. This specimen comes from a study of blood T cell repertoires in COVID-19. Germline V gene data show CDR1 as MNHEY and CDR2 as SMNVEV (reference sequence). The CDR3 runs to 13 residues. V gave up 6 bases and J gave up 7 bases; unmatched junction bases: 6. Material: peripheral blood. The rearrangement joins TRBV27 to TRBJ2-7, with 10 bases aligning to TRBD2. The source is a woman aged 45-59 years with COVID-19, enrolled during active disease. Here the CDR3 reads CASSASGSGEQYF. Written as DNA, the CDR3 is TGTGCCAGCAGCGCTAGCGGGAGTGGAGAGCAGTACTTC.